These 18 T cell receptor beta chains share one sample of origin, sequenced in a study of blood T cells in healthy people across ages. Using a J-beta primer mix together with a sample-barcoded 5' primer, a second PCR was run for about 6 to 12 cycles. TCRdb itself ran the 5' RACE reads through MiXCR, one entry per CDR3 protein. The data show approximately 900,000 distinct CDR3 sequences, around 48% seen once. Sequenced input: blood. The receptors come from a man under 40 in good health.

This clonotype was detected once. The chain carries TRBV4-3 and TRBJ2-1; 12 bases fit TRBD2. The germline V gene encodes CDR1 LGHNA and CDR2 YSLEER. V was pared by 0 bases and J by 7 bases, with 10 bases of the junction left unmatched. The CDR3 has 18 residues. The CDR3 region has the DNA TGCGCCAGCAGCCAAGATTCCCCCCTAGCGGGGGGGTGGAATGAGCAGTTCTTC. As protein: CASSQDSPLAGGWNEQFF.

In the case of this clonotype: One base away lies a much larger clone, so this may be a sequencing read error. The chain joins TRBV20-1 to TRBJ2-3, with a tentative D call TRBD2 (6 bases). Deletions cut 0 bases from V and 1 base from J, with 11 bases between. Germline CDR1 and CDR2: DFQATT and SNEGSKA (reference sequence). The CDR3 sequence is 15 residues long. CDR3 nucleotides: TGCAGTGCTAGAGATCCGGGAGTCCGCACAGATACGCAGTATTTT. As protein: CSARDPGVRTDTQYF.

The chain joins TRBV7-9 to TRBJ2-3; D is possibly TRBD1 or TRBD2 (5 bases each). Trimming took off 6 bases at V and 0 bases at J, with 13 bases between the two ends. The length of the CDR3 is 15 residues. CDR1 is SEHNR, CDR2 FQNEAQ, per germline (reference sequence). The CDR3 protein is CASSSGALSTDTQYF. CDR3 coding DNA: TGTGCCAGCAGTTCCGGGGCCCTCAGCACAGATACGCAGTATTTT.

This clonotype appeared a few times. Here the CDR3 DNA reads TGTGCCAGCACCAGGGGGGTCTTCCAAGAGACCCAGTACTTC. Translated, it gives CASTRGVFQETQYF. The V call is TRBV7-2, the J call TRBJ2-5, with D possibly being TRBD1 (7 bases). Germline loops: CDR1 SGHTA, CDR2 FQGNSA. The CDR3 contains 14 residues. V dropped 7 bases and J dropped 1 base, with 13 bases sitting between them.

This clonotype has just a few counts. The V gene is TRBV24-1, the J gene TRBJ2-5; no firm D call. With 2 bases removed from V and 3 bases from J, the gap between germline ends came to 6 bases. The CDR3 runs to 13 residues. In germline, CDR1 is KGHDR, CDR2 SFDVKD. CDR3 nucleotides: TGTGCCACCAGTGATTGGACGGAAGAGACCCAGTACTTC. It specifies CATSDWTEETQYF.

This clonotype appeared a few times. The chain couples TRBV28 to TRBJ2-7; D possibly corresponds to TRBD1 (7 bases). Germline CDR1 reads MDHEN; CDR2 reads SYDVKM. Trimming took 7 bases from V and 2 from J, leaving 21 bases between them. The CDR3 runs to 16 residues. The CDR3 bases are TGTGCCAGCACCCAGGCGGGGACAGAGAGTGCCTACGAGCAGTACTTC. This encodes CASTQAGTESAYEQYF.

This clonotype was counted a few times. This chain links TRBV5-1 with TRBJ2-1; 8 nucleotides match TRBD2. Germline trimming cut 7 bases from V and 5 bases from J; bases unmatched to any gene: 11. CDR3 length equals 15 residues. Germline assignment: CDR1 SGHRS and CDR2 YFSETQ. CDR3 protein: CASGSGGPPNNEQFF. As DNA, the CDR3 is TGCGCCAGCGGAAGCGGGGGTCCCCCAAACAATGAGCAGTTCTTC.

The rearrangement uses TRBV5-1 and TRBJ2-3, with no clear D. The CDR3 covers 16 residues. Per germline, CDR1 SGHRS and CDR2 YFSETQ. V lost 1 base, J lost 4 bases, and 16 bases lay in between. The CDR3 reads CASSLRPNVGSDTQYF. The CDR3 bases are TGCGCCAGCAGCTTGAGGCCGAACGTGGGCTCAGATACGCAGTATTTT.

This clonotype was observed many times. The genes are TRBV7-8 and TRBJ2-7; D remains ambiguous. From germline, CDR1 is SGHVS and CDR2 FQNEAQ. Trimming left V 1 base short and J 3 bases short, with 7 bases between. This CDR3 is 13 amino acids long. The CDR3 region is CASSLGRNYEQYF. In DNA form, the CDR3 reads TGTGCCAGCAGCTTAGGACGGAACTACGAGCAGTACTTC.

In this sample, this clonotype turned up once. The V gene is TRBV5-5, the J gene TRBJ2-3; 8 nucleotides line up with TRBD1. CDR3 size: 15 residues. Germline CDR1 SGHKS, CDR2 YYEKEE (reference sequence). V shed 4 bases, J shed 7 bases, and the junction held 11 bases outside the gene matches. As DNA, the CDR3 is TGTGCCAGCAGCCAAAGGTTCCAGGGGGCAAATACGCAGTATTTT. This translates into CASSQRFQGANTQYF.

In its sample, this clonotype was seen many times. The CDR3 DNA reads as TGTGCCAGCAGCGTGTCCGGGACAGCCACCGAGCAGTACTTC. It yields the protein CASSVSGTATEQYF. The chain recombines TRBV9 with TRBJ2-7; 7 bases align to TRBD1. From germline, CDR1 is SGDLS and CDR2 YYNGEE. This CDR3 has 14 residues. V lost 2 bases, J lost 6 bases, and 8 bases stayed unmatched.

This chain uses TRBV20-1 with TRBJ2-7; TRBD1 agrees at 8 bases. Germline V CDR1 and CDR2: DFQATT, SNEGSKA (reference sequence). The CDR3 sequence is 14 residues long. V shed 3 bases and J 2 bases; nucleotides not matched to a gene: 6. The chain's CDR3 is CSARGDRGPYEQYF. The CDR3 coding sequence is TGCAGTGCTAGGGGAGACAGGGGCCCCTACGAGCAGTACTTC.

The chain combines TRBV6-2 or TRBV6-3 with TRBJ2-3, with 11 bases matching TRBD2. This CDR3 spans 15 amino acids. Unmatched junction bases numbered 6, after V lost 6 bases and J lost 4 bases. Germline loops: CDR1 MNHEY, CDR2 SVGEGT. As DNA, the CDR3 is TGTGCCAGCAGGGCTAGCGGGGGGCCCTCAGATACGCAGTATTTT. Translating gives CASRASGGPSDTQYF.

This clonotype has just a few counts. J is TRBJ1-2 and V is TRBV5-1; TRBD1 is a possible D gene (5 bases). The germline V and J ends were trimmed by 4 bases and 2 bases, with 12 bases remaining between them. CDR3 length: 14 amino acids. CDR1 and CDR2 (germline): SGHRS, YFSETQ. The CDR3 DNA is TGCGCCAGCAGCCCCACGGCAGGGAACTATGGCTACACCTTC. Residues: CASSPTAGNYGYTF.

The chain has TRBV11-1 and TRBJ2-7; no definite D call. The length of the CDR3 is 13 residues. Between the trimmed V and J ends, which lost 4 bases and 5 bases, there was a span of 12 bases. Germline values: CDR1 SGHAT, CDR2 FQDESV (reference sequence). CDR3 in DNA: TGTGCCAGCAGCTCTGACCAGGTAAACGAGCAGTACTTC. Its protein product is CASSSDQVNEQYF.

This clonotype has only a few counts. Here the CDR3 reads CASSQEGGGGDTQYF. CDR3 nucleotides: TGTGCCAGCAGCCAAGAAGGGGGAGGAGGCGATACGCAGTATTTT. The J gene is TRBJ2-3, the V gene TRBV3-1; D is possibly TRBD1 or TRBD2 (6 bases each). V shed 0 bases and J shed 6 bases, with 13 bases lying between them. The CDR3 has 15 residues. CDR1 is LGHDT and CDR2 is YNNKEL in the germline V gene (reference sequence).

This clonotype was detected once. A much larger clone differs from this one at a single base, so this may be a read error. This sequence joins TRBV4-2 and TRBJ2-5; D is perhaps TRBD2 (5 bases). Germline assignment: CDR1 LGHNA and CDR2 YNFKEQ. The CDR3 consists of 14 residues. The germline V and J ends were trimmed by 4 bases and 7 bases, with 16 bases remaining between them. CDR3 coding DNA: TGTGCCAGCAGCCCGCCTGCTGGGAGACCGACCCAGTACTTC. Translation gives CASSPPAGRPTQYF.

The chain employs TRBV4-3 and TRBJ2-7; a weak D match, TRBD2 (6 bases). TRBJ2-5 explains the end of the DNA better; the J call may be wrong. The CDR3 runs to 15 residues. CDR1 is LGHNA, CDR2 YSLEER, per germline. The CDR3 DNA reads TGCGCCAGCAGCGCCCGGAGGGTTCTCGGGGAGACCCAGTACTTC. This codes for CASSARRVLGETQYF.